These 13 T cell receptor beta chains were sequenced from one sample in a study of OX40 agonist ivuxolimab in advanced cancers. Produced via immunoSEQ multiplex PCR; TCRdb's table is partial and in-frame only. The table lists 85,000 to 100,000 clones, roughly 90% of them singletons, with approximately 0.32% in the top ten. Sample: CD4+ or CD8+ T cells sorted from blood, taken in a trial of the OX40 agonist ivuxolimab. These receptors were obtained from an adult with an advanced solid tumor such as melanoma, head and neck, liver or kidney cancer.

The rearrangement joins TRBV19 to TRBJ2-7, with D uncertain. This CDR3 spans 10 amino acids. Germline V gene data show CDR1 as LNHDA and CDR2 as SQIVND (reference sequence). In DNA form, the CDR3 reads TGTGAATTTCATGCCTACGAGCAGTACTTC. Protein product: CEFHAYEQYF.

The chain has TRBV5-1 and TRBJ2-1; no clear D gene. Germline V gives CDR1 SGHRS, CDR2 YFSETQ. This CDR3 region has 18 residues. With 1 base removed from V and 2 bases from J, the gap between germline ends came to 19 bases. The CDR3 sequence: CASSLRSHSRVTYNEQFF. The CDR3 DNA sequence: TGCGCCAGCAGCTTGCGTTCCCACTCCCGGGTTACCTACAATGAGCAGTTCTTC.

The V and J genes are TRBV5-5 and TRBJ2-7, with 10 positions matching TRBD2. V was pared by 4 bases and J by 0 bases, with 4 bases of the junction left unmatched. Germline V lookup: CDR1 SGHKS, CDR2 YYEKEE (reference sequence). The CDR3 covers 15 residues. The CDR3 nucleotides are TGTGCCAGCAGCCCCCTAGCGGGAGTCTCCTACGAGCAGTACTTC. It is translated as CASSPLAGVSYEQYF.

V is TRBV6-6 and J is TRBJ2-5; TRBD1 aligns across 7 bases. The CDR3 is 14 residues long. With 6 bases clipped from V and 5 bases from J, the junction kept 9 bases outside the gene matches. The germline V gene has CDR1 MNHNY and CDR2 SVGAGI (reference sequence). The CDR3 region has the DNA TGTGCCAGCAGCCTAGGGGGCAGTTTGGAGACCCAGTACTTC. It specifies CASSLGGSLETQYF.

The V call is TRBV6-1, the J call TRBJ1-2; perhaps TRBD1 as D (5 bases). CDR1 is MNHNS, CDR2 SASEGT, per germline. This CDR3 is built from 12 residues. Trimming shortened V by 10 bases and J by 7 bases, and 16 bases separated the two germline ends. The CDR3 here is CATKPGAGGYTF. The CDR3, as DNA: TGTGCCACCAAACCTGGGGCCGGTGGCTACACCTTC.

CDR3 nucleotides: TGTGCCAGCGTCCTGGGCATGAACACTGAAGCTTTCTTT. It specifies CASVLGMNTEAFF. This chain joins TRBV2 and TRBJ1-1; D is uncertain. Germline lookup yields CDR1 SNHLY and CDR2 FYNNEI. The CDR3 spans 13 residues. Trimming took off 8 bases at V and 0 bases at J, with 10 bases between the two ends.

The chain carries TRBV5-6 and TRBJ1-5; D gene unclear. CDR3 length: 18 residues. Germline V gene sequence: CDR1 SGHDT, CDR2 YYEEEE. Trimming shortened V by 0 bases and J by 4 bases, and 20 bases separated the two germline ends. The CDR3 reads CASSLASLGSRGNQPQHF. The CDR3 nucleotides are TGTGCCAGCAGCTTGGCCAGTCTAGGTTCGAGAGGTAATCAGCCCCAGCATTTT.

The V call is TRBV7-9, the J call TRBJ2-1; unclear D gene. Germline values: CDR1 SEHNR, CDR2 FQNEAQ (reference sequence). This CDR3 is built from 11 residues. V was shortened by 0 bases and J by 6 bases, with 0 bases between the two germline ends. CDR3 in amino acids: CASSLANEQFF. As DNA, the CDR3 is TGTGCCAGCAGCTTAGCCAATGAGCAGTTCTTC.

The CDR3 DNA reads TGTGCCAGCAGTTATAGGAATGAAGCTTTCTTT. Its translation is CASSYRNEAFF. J is TRBJ1-1 and V is TRBV28; no clear D. Germline assignment: CDR1 MDHEN and CDR2 SYDVKM. The V gene lost 4 bases and the J gene lost 7 bases, with 7 bases spanning the gap. The CDR3 contains 11 residues. Based on the CDR3 plus reference TRBV28 and TRBJ1-1, the full variable domain is DVKVTQSSRYLVKRTGEKVFLECVQDMDHENMFWYRQDPGLGLRLIYFSYDVKMKEKGDIPEGYSVSREKKERFSLILESASTNQTSMYLCASSYRNEAFFGQGTRLTVV.

The chain uses TRBV6-4 and TRBJ2-5, with 9 positions matching TRBD1. The germline CDR1 and CDR2 sequences are MRHNA and SNTAGT. Trimming removed 1 base from V and 2 bases from J; junction bases left unmatched: 23. This CDR3 has 22 amino acids. CDR3 sequence: CASSDFRVGTGTPRTLQETQYF. The CDR3 bases are TGTGCCAGCAGTGACTTCAGGGTGGGGACAGGGACGCCACGAACCCTGCAAGAGACCCAGTACTTC.

V gene TRBV7-2 combines with J gene TRBJ2-1; TRBD2 might be the D (5 bases). This CDR3 spans 12 amino acids. Germline V gene data show CDR1 as SGHTA and CDR2 as FQGNSA. With 0 bases removed from V and 9 bases from J, the gap between germline ends came to 6 bases. CDR3 nucleotide sequence: TGTGCCAGCAGCTTAGCGAGGGCTGAGCAGTTCTTC. Its protein product is CASSLARAEQFF. Based on the CDR3 plus reference TRBV7-2 and TRBJ2-1, the full variable domain is GAGVSQSPSNKVTEKGKDVELRCDPISGHTALYWYRQSLGQGLEFLIYFQGNSAPDKSGLPSDRFSAERTGGSVSTLTIQRTQQEDSAVYLCASSLARAEQFFGPGTRLTVL.

Written as DNA, the CDR3 is TGCGCCAGCAGCCGGGGCCCGACTAGCGGGAGGGCAATAGATACGCAGTATTTT. This codes for CASSRGPTSGRAIDTQYF. The V call is TRBV5-1, the J call TRBJ2-3, with 14 bases aligning to TRBD2. The CDR3 is made up of 18 amino acids. Per germline, CDR1 SGHRS and CDR2 YFSETQ. V shed 4 bases and J 5 bases; nucleotides not matched to a gene: 12. Drawing the rest from reference TRBV5-1 and TRBJ2-3, the complete variable domain is KAGVTQTPRYLIKTRGQQVTLSCSPISGHRSVSWYQQTPGQGLQFLFEYFSETQRNKGNFPGRFSGRQFSNSRSEMNVSTLELGDSALYLCASSRGPTSGRAIDTQYFGPGTRLTVL.

The gene calls are TRBV6-1 and TRBJ1-4; perhaps TRBD1 as D (6 bases). V gave up 6 bases and J gave up 0 bases, with 8 bases separating them. The germline V gene encodes CDR1 MNHNS and CDR2 SASEGT. The CDR3 is 14 residues long. The CDR3 is CASSAGATNEKLFF. The DNA of the CDR3 is TGTGCCAGCAGCGCAGGGGCAACTAATGAAAAACTGTTTTTT.